The 5 T cell receptor beta chains reported below all come from one sample, sequenced in a study of breast tumors, draining lymph nodes, adjacent tissues listed by TCRdb under 2016. The library was built by means of multiplex PCR. Sequencing instrument: Illumina HiSeq 2000. TCRdb itself trimmed the public reads at Q25 with fastp, ran MiXCR and retained productive beta chains. For every CDR3 protein sequence, its rows merge into one entry that carries the most common genes and DNA. Present in this sample are some 150,000 distinct CDR3 sequences, 25% to 40% of which were seen just once. The leading ten clones occupy more than 3.5% of the sample. The lymph node samples were taken from the axillary draining lymph nodes of breast cancer patients. Sequencing used axillary lymph node tissue. The receptors were gathered from a female donor with breast cancer. Some clones in this sample may be carry-over from other donors' samples.

This clonotype was recorded at least ten times. The V gene is TRBV7-3, the J gene TRBJ2-2; D remains unclear. The CDR3 loop spans 15 amino acids. Germline CDR1 SGHTA, CDR2 FQGTGA. V was clipped by 1 base and J by 2 bases, with 8 bases between them. The CDR3 reads CASSLRSSNTGELFF. The DNA for the CDR3 is TGTGCCAGCAGCTTAAGATCCAGCAACACCGGGGAGCTGTTTTTT.

The sample holds a few counts of this clonotype. V usage is TRBV27 and J usage is TRBJ1-2; TRBD1 matches 10 bases. The CDR3 is 15 residues long. V trimming: 5 bases; J trimming: 4 bases; junction bases outside the gene matches: 7. Germline V gives CDR1 MNHEY, CDR2 SMNVEV (reference sequence). DNA for the CDR3: TGTGCCAGCAGTCGCGGACAGGGGGGTAGCTATGGCTACACCTTC. Its translation: CASSRGQGGSYGYTF.

This clonotype was detected ten times or more. The chain combines TRBV5-5 with TRBJ2-7, with D perhaps TRBD1 or TRBD2 (5 bases each). The CDR3 has 12 amino acids. Germline V gene sequence: CDR1 SGHKS, CDR2 YYEKEE (reference sequence). With 4 bases removed from V and 7 bases from J, the gap between germline ends came to 12 bases. The CDR3 here is CASSLGTREQYF. CDR3 bases: TGTGCCAGCAGCCTTGGGACGCGGGAGCAGTACTTC.

This clonotype has a handful of counts. This may arise from a read error, as a much more abundant clone is one base away. The rearrangement joins TRBV5-1 to TRBJ1-5; possibly TRBD1 for D (5 bases). This CDR3 has 15 amino acids. The V gene's germline CDR1 is SGHRS and CDR2 YFSETQ. CDR3 nucleotides: TGTGCCAGCAGCTTGCAGCCGGGGGGAGACCAGCCCCAGCATTTT. It is translated as CASSLQPGGDQPQHF.

A note on this clonotype: This may come from a read error, since a much larger clone is one base off. The gene calls are TRBV20-1 and TRBJ2-4; no clear D. The length of the CDR3 is 14 residues. V was pared by 0 bases and J by 0 bases, with 6 bases between. The germline gives CDR1 DFQATT, CDR2 SNEGSKA (reference sequence). The CDR3 DNA reads TGCAGTGCTAGAGATCGGCCAGCCAAAAACATTCAGTACTTC. Amino acid sequence: CSARDRPAKNIQYF.